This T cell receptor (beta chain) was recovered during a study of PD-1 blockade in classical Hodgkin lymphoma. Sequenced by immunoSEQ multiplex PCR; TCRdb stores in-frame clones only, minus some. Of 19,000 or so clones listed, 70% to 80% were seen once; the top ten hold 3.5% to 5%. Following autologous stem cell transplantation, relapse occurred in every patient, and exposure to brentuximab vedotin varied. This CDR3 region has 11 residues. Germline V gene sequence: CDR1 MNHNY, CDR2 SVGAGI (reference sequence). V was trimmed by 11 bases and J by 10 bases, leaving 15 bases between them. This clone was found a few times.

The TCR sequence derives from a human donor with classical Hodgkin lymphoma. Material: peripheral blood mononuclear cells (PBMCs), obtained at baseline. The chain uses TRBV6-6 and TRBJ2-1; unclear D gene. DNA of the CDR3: TGTGCCTCCCAAGGGCTGGGAGAGCAGTTCTTC. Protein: CASQGLGEQFF.